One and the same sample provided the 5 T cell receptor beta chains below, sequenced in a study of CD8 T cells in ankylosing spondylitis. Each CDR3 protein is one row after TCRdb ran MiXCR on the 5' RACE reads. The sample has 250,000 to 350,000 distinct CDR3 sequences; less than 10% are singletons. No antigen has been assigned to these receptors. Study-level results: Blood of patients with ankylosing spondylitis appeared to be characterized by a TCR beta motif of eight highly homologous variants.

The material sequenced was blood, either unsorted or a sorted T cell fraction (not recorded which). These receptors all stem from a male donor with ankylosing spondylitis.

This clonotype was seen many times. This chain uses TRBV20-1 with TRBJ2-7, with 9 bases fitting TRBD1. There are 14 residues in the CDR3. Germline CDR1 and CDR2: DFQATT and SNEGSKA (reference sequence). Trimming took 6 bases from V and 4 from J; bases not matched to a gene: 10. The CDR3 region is CSAATDRGRYEQYF. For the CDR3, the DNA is TGCAGTGCAGCAACGGACAGGGGCAGGTACGAGCAGTACTTC.

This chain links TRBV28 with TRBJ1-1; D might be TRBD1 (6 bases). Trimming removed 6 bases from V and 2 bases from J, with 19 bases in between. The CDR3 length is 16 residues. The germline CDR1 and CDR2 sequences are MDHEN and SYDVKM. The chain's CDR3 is CASRHDRKGRNTEAFF. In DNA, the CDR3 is TGTGCCAGCAGACACGACAGGAAAGGCCGAAACACTGAAGCTTTCTTT.

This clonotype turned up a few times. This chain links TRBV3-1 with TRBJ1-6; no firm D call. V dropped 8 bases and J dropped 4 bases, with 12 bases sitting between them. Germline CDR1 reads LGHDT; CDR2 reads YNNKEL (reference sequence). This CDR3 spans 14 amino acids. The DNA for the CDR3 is TGTGCCAGCCGCGACCAGGCTTATAATTCACCCCTCCACTTT. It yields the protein CASRDQAYNSPLHF.

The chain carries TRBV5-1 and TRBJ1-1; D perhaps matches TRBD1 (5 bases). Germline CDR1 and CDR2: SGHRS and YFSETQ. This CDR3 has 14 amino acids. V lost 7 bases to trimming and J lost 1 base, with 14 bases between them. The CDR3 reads CASQPTVRNTEAFF. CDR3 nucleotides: TGCGCCAGCCAGCCGACAGTTAGGAACACTGAAGCTTTCTTT.

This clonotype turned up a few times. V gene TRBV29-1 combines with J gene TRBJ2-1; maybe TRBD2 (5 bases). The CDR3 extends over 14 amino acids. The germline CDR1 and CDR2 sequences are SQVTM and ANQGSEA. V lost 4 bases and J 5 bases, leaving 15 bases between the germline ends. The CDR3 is CSVGVAQRNNEQFF. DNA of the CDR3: TGCAGCGTTGGGGTAGCGCAGAGAAACAATGAGCAGTTCTTC.